This T cell receptor (beta chain) stems from a study of beta chain features in type 1 diabetes. This clone was counted only a few times. Its antigen is not known. What was sequenced were expressed TCRB transcripts, since all of the isolated RNA had been reverse transcribed. Only in-frame clones appear in the TCRdb table, and some are missing; sequencing was by immunoSEQ multiplex PCR. This table has over 120,000 clones, about 10% appearing once. Study-wide points: Cells that show high TCR expression could be over-represented by cDNA sequencing. Reduced insertions and increased deletions marked VDJ junctions in type 1 diabetes patients. Within each of all four CD4+ subsets, Type 1 diabetes patients had TCRB CDR3s that were moderately but significantly shorter.

This CDR3 has 16 residues. Germline V gene lookup returns CDR1 MNHNS and CDR2 SASEGT. V gave up 4 bases and J gave up 0 bases; unmatched junction bases: 7. The clonotype comes from a man in his late teens or twenties in good health. Sequenced input: naive CD4+ T cells from blood. The rearrangement links TRBV6-1 to TRBJ1-2; 8 bases align to TRBD1. The CDR3 sequence: CASSGGTGLTNYGYTF. The CDR3 bases are TGTGCCAGCAGTGGGGGGACAGGCTTAACTAACTATGGCTACACCTTC.